A single sample is the source of the 20 T cell receptor beta chains below, sequenced in a study of PD-1 blockade in classical Hodgkin lymphoma. Time point indicated: newly diagnosed, previously untreated cHL patient sample. Researchers used magnetic negative selection to pull out pure CD4+ T cells from thawed PBMCs. Generated by immunoSEQ multiplex PCR, the TCRdb table keeps only in-frame clones and is missing some. The data show almost 20,000 clones, about 83% seen once. The specimen was CD4+ T cells from blood. These receptor sequences come from a human donor with classical Hodgkin lymphoma.

The chain combines TRBV7-9 with TRBJ2-3; D remains unclear. Germline loops: CDR1 SEHNR, CDR2 FQNEAQ (reference sequence). Trimming cost V 1 base and J 1 base, with 9 bases left between them. This CDR3 region has 15 residues. CDR3: CASSLGAQGTDTQYF. The CDR3 DNA sequence: TGTGCCAGCAGCTTAGGTGCCCAAGGCACAGATACGCAGTATTTT.

The rearrangement uses TRBV11-2 and TRBJ2-7, with TRBD2 as a possible D gene (5 bases). CDR1 and CDR2 (germline): SGHAT, FQNNGV. The CDR3 is made up of 14 amino acids. Trimming took 1 base from V and 4 from J, leaving 11 bases between them. This chain's CDR3 is CASSLAGMWYEQYF. The CDR3 DNA reads as TGTGCCAGCAGCTTAGCCGGGATGTGGTACGAGCAGTACTTC.

The gene calls are TRBV19 and TRBJ1-5; TRBD1 agrees at 9 bases. Germline loops: CDR1 LNHDA, CDR2 SQIVND (reference sequence). The CDR3 contains 19 residues. Trimming cost V 3 bases and J 9 bases; bases outside gene matches: 21. Here the CDR3 reads CASSIGTGNVVPERWPQHF. Written as DNA, the CDR3 is TGTGCCAGTAGTATCGGGACAGGGAACGTCGTCCCAGAAAGGTGGCCCCAGCATTTT. Complete variable domain (other parts from reference TRBV19 and TRBJ1-5): DGGITQSPKYLFRKEGQNVTLSCEQNLNHDAMYWYRQDPGQGLRLIYYSQIVNDFQKGDIAEGYSVSREKKESFPLTVTSAQKNPTAFYLCASSIGTGNVVPERWPQHFGDGTRLSIL.

This chain uses TRBV28 with TRBJ2-1; D is unresolved. The CDR3 totals 14 residues. Germline V gene lookup returns CDR1 MDHEN and CDR2 SYDVKM. V shed 2 bases and J shed 4 bases, with 9 bases lying between them. This CDR3 reads CASSLRPTYNEQFF. Written as DNA, the CDR3 is TGTGCCAGCAGTTTACGCCCAACTTACAATGAGCAGTTCTTC.

The rearrangement links TRBV18 to TRBJ2-5; D call uncertain. The V gene lost 6 bases and the J gene lost 9 bases, with 20 bases spanning the gap. There are 14 residues in the CDR3. The germline CDR1 and CDR2 sequences are KGHSH and LQKENI. The CDR3 loop is CASSPPKGLSAQYF. Written as DNA, the CDR3 is TGTGCCAGCTCGCCCCCGAAGGGTTTGTCGGCCCAGTACTTC.

Only a few counts were recorded for this clone. J is TRBJ2-2 and V is TRBV5-1, with no clear D. This CDR3 comprises 12 residues. Germline V gene sequence: CDR1 SGHRS, CDR2 YFSETQ. V was shortened by 3 bases and J by 6 bases, with 6 bases between the two germline ends. CDR3 sequence (DNA): TGCGCCAGCAGCTACGCCGCCGGGGAGCTGTTTTTT. Translated: CASSYAAGELFF.

The chain is built from TRBV15 and TRBJ2-1; unclear D gene. Germline CDR1 is LNHNV and CDR2 is YYDKDF (reference sequence). CDR3 length: 13 amino acids. V lost 8 bases and J lost 3, with 11 bases in between. CDR3 in amino acids: CATGLRVYNEQFF. The CDR3 DNA is TGTGCCACCGGGCTAAGGGTCTACAATGAGCAGTTCTTC. The full variable domain, in which reference TRBV15 and TRBJ2-1 provide the parts outside the CDR3, is DAMVIQNPRYQVTQFGKPVTLSCSQTLNHNVMYWYQQKSSQAPKLLFHYYDKDFNNEADTPDNFQSRRPNTSFCFLDIRSPGLGDTAMYLCATGLRVYNEQFFGPGTRLTVL.

The chain couples TRBV28 to TRBJ1-5; D is perhaps TRBD1 (5 bases). V was cut by 3 bases and J by 4 bases, with 10 bases left in between. Germline loops: CDR1 MDHEN, CDR2 SYDVKM. The CDR3 covers 14 residues. In DNA, the CDR3 is TGTGCCAGCAGTTTCGGGGCAGGGAATCAGCCCCAGCATTTT. Amino acid sequence: CASSFGAGNQPQHF.

The rearrangement joins TRBV19 to TRBJ1-6, with TRBD1 matching over 8 bases. This CDR3 is built from 16 residues. Losses at the gene ends were 5 bases for V and 7 bases for J; bases not matched to a gene: 10. CDR1 is LNHDA and CDR2 is SQIVND in the germline V gene (reference sequence). CDR3 in amino acids: CASSLVGTGGNSPLHF. For the CDR3, the DNA is TGTGCCAGTAGTCTCGTTGGGACAGGAGGGAATTCACCCCTCCACTTT.

This sequence joins TRBV6-1 and TRBJ2-1; D not certain. CDR3 length: 11 residues. CDR1 is MNHNS, CDR2 SASEGT, per germline. The V and J ends lost 6 bases and 7 bases respectively, with 7 bases between them. CDR3: CASRAPNEQFF. As DNA, the CDR3 is TGTGCCAGCAGGGCGCCGAATGAGCAGTTCTTC.

The V gene is TRBV5-1, the J gene TRBJ1-3; D unresolved. Germline CDR1 SGHRS, CDR2 YFSETQ. This CDR3 region has 15 residues. Trimming pared 2 bases from V and 0 bases from J, leaving 9 bases between. The CDR3 region is CASSLGRTSGNTIYF. The CDR3, as DNA: TGCGCCAGCAGCTTAGGACGGACCTCTGGAAACACCATATATTTT.

This clone was detected a few times. V is TRBV7-9 and J is TRBJ2-1; 9 bases are a match to TRBD2. The germline CDR1 and CDR2 sequences are SEHNR and FQNEAQ (reference sequence). V was clipped by 2 bases and J by 7 bases; unmatched bases: 9. The CDR3 has 16 amino acids. The CDR3 DNA reads TGTGCCAGCAGCTTATTAGCGGGAGAGGGGGAGAATGAGCAGTTCTTC. Translated, it gives CASSLLAGEGENEQFF.

The sample holds one count of this clone. V and J are TRBV5-6 and TRBJ2-2; TRBD1 agrees at 8 bases. Germline V gives CDR1 SGHDT, CDR2 YYEEEE. The CDR3 runs to 15 residues. Losses at the gene ends were 4 bases for V and 6 bases for J; bases not matched to a gene: 8. The CDR3 reads CASSLGQGAAGELFF. CDR3 DNA sequence: TGTGCCAGCAGCCTAGGACAGGGAGCGGCCGGGGAGCTGTTTTTT. The variable domain in full, completed from reference TRBV5-6 and TRBJ2-2, reads DAGVTQSPTHLIKTRGQQVTLRCSPKSGHDTVSWYQQALGQGPQFIFQYYEEEERQRGNFPDRFSGHQFPNYSSELNVNALLLGDSALYLCASSLGQGAAGELFFGEGSRLTVL.

The J gene is TRBJ2-2, the V gene TRBV28; no clear D. Deletions cut 6 bases from V and 0 bases from J, with 5 bases between. CDR1 is MDHEN, CDR2 SYDVKM, per germline. The CDR3 runs 13 residues. Here the CDR3 reads CASRPANTGELFF. Written as DNA, the CDR3 is TGTGCCAGCAGGCCTGCGAACACCGGGGAGCTGTTTTTT.

The chain links TRBV11-2 to TRBJ2-7, with 7 bases that match TRBD1. Unmatched junction bases numbered 4, after V lost 4 bases and J lost 4 bases. The CDR3 contains 13 residues. In germline, CDR1 is SGHAT, CDR2 FQNNGV. The CDR3 here is CASSSGTAYEQYF. The CDR3 DNA reads as TGTGCCAGCAGCTCAGGGACAGCTTACGAGCAGTACTTC.

Concerning this clone itself: The sample holds other DNA sequences that translate to the same CDR3. The chain is built from TRBV2 and TRBJ2-3, with 13 bases lining up with TRBD2. V trimming: 6 bases; J trimming: 5 bases; junction bases outside the gene matches: 5. The CDR3 length is 15 residues. Looked up from germline, CDR1 is SNHLY and CDR2 is FYNNEI. The CDR3 nucleotides read TGTGCCAGCAGGCTACTAGCGGGAGGGGGAGATACGCAGTATTTT. Encoded protein: CASRLLAGGGDTQYF.

The chain links TRBV6-6 to TRBJ2-1, with no clear D. Germline V CDR1 and CDR2: MNHNY, SVGAGI (reference sequence). Deletions cut 0 bases from V and 15 bases from J, with 15 bases between. The CDR3 length is 13 residues. CDR3: CASSYSNDGSLFF. For the CDR3, the DNA is TGTGCCAGCAGTTACTCGAATGACGGTAGCTTGTTCTTC.

The chain couples TRBV10-2 to TRBJ2-1; a possible D gene is TRBD2 (6 bases). Germline V gives CDR1 WSHSY, CDR2 SAAADI. The CDR3 length is 18 residues. The V gene lost 6 bases and the J gene lost 0 bases, with 21 bases spanning the gap. The CDR3 DNA sequence: TGCGCCAGCAGCGGGACTGATCGACCTCGATTCTCCTACAATGAGCAGTTCTTC. It specifies CASSGTDRPRFSYNEQFF.

The chain joins TRBV7-6 to TRBJ2-2; maybe TRBD1 (6 bases). Germline V CDR1 and CDR2: SGHVS, FNYEAQ. This CDR3 is built from 14 residues. Trimming removed 1 base at V and 7 bases at J, with 10 bases between. In nucleotides, the CDR3 is TGTGCCAGCAGCTTAGTTTCAGGGGACGGGGAGCTGTTTTTT. It yields the protein CASSLVSGDGELFF.

The chain employs TRBV28 and TRBJ2-4; D gene uncertain. The CDR3 covers 12 residues. The germline V gene encodes CDR1 MDHEN and CDR2 SYDVKM. V was pared by 2 bases and J by 5 bases, with 4 bases between. The CDR3 DNA reads as TGTGCCAGCAGTTTACGGCAAAACATTCAGTACTTC. It yields the protein CASSLRQNIQYF.